One T cell receptor (beta chain) is described in this entry. Other nucleotide sequences from this sample produce the same CDR3. This record comes from a study of blood T cell repertoires in COVID-19. About the research overall: Samples representing acute and convalescent COVID-19 were sourced from the United States, Italy and Spain. T cells, B-cell-depleted T cells, or PBMCs provided the cDNA or gDNA that served as material.

Original processing methods: How many nucleated cells were present was estimated from reference gene primer amplification. Libraries were prepared by immunoSEQ multiplex PCR; TCRdb keeps only in-frame clonotypes and omits some of them. V and J calls and clone size are copied from that table; D and trimming were computed from the DNA. The sample lists some 220,000 clones; 60% to 85% were seen once. Trimming removed 0 bases at V and 1 base at J, with 4 bases between. Germline assignment: CDR1 SGHNT and CDR2 YYREEE (reference sequence). CDR3 length: 13 amino acids. V is TRBV5-4 and J is TRBJ1-1; D is unresolved. Sequencing was performed on peripheral blood. This clonotype was obtained from a woman in her seventies with acute or convalescent COVID-19. CDR3: CASSLGANTEAFF. The CDR3 DNA follows: TGTGCCAGCAGCTTGGGAGCGAACACTGAAGCTTTCTTT.